This TCR beta chain originates from a study of T cell responses to AZD1222 COVID-19 vaccine. General study points: Repertoires were obtained only post-peak T cell response.

Clones were read by immunoSEQ multiplex PCR, and TCRdb kept only the in-frame ones, dropping some. Among 150,000 to 200,000 clones listed, about 89% were seen once. The CDR3 has 13 residues. CDR1 is MNHEY, CDR2 SMNVEV, per germline (reference sequence). Trimming shortened V by 3 bases and J by 2 bases, and 7 bases separated the two germline ends. Comments on this clone: As yet, its antigen is unknown.

The starting material was peripheral blood, obtained on day 0 of AZD1222 vaccination. The clonotype was recovered from an adult in good health. The rearrangement links TRBV27 to TRBJ2-5, with unresolved D. The CDR3 DNA is TGTGCCAGCAGTTTCGGTATACAAGAGACCCAGTACTTC. It specifies CASSFGIQETQYF.